One TCR beta chain is described in this entry. This sample is part of a study of T-cell reconstitution after alpha-beta-depleted transplantation in children. This sample's TCRbeta library carried unique molecular identifier barcodes. MiXCR was run by TCRdb on the PCR reads, yielding one entry per CDR3 protein. There are a few hundred thousand distinct CDR3 sequences in the sample; 15% to 20% occur only once, and 3.3% lies in the top ten. The CDR3 spans 16 residues. The trim removed 4 bases at V and 0 bases at J, leaving 3 bases unmatched. Germline V lookup: CDR1 SGHVS, CDR2 FQNEAQ. The clonotype originates from a human donor who donated a stem cell graft to a child with acute lymphoblastic leukemia. The sample here was PBMCs from the stem cell graft donor, taken from the stem cell graft. V and J are TRBV7-8 and TRBJ2-7; 13 bases line up with TRBD2. For the CDR3, the DNA is TGTGCCAGCAGCTCGGGACTAGCGGGAACCTCCTACGAGCAGTACTTC. It is translated as CASSSGLAGTSYEQYF.